Shown below are 10 T cell receptor beta chains from a single sample sequenced in a study of Graves' ophthalmopathy and Graves' hyperthyroidism. The authors amplified TCR beta CDR3 regions from RNA transcripts. HTBI primers were used in a first-round RT-PCR, which preceded a second-round multiplex PCR. TCRdb reanalysed the multiplex PCR reads using MiXCR and keeps one entry per CDR3 protein. The sample consists of hundreds of thousands of distinct CDR3 sequences, roughly 41% of them appearing once. Sequenced sample: peripheral blood. Every receptor here comes from an adult man with Graves' ophthalmopathy.

The genes are TRBV5-8 and TRBJ1-4, with TRBD1 as a possible D gene (6 bases). The ends were cut back, 5 bases at V and 4 bases at J, with 15 bases in the middle. The CDR3 runs to 15 residues. Germline CDR1 and CDR2: SGHTS and YDEGEE. The CDR3 protein is CASSSRTAGNEKLFF. CDR3 nucleotide sequence: TGTGCCAGCAGTTCTCGGACAGCGGGTAATGAAAAACTGTTTTTT.

The genes are TRBV19 and TRBJ2-2, with 10 bases fitting TRBD1. Germline V gene lookup returns CDR1 LNHDA and CDR2 SQIVND (reference sequence). The CDR3 covers 16 residues. Trimming cost V 2 bases and J 7 bases; bases outside gene matches: 7. This CDR3 reads CASSILRQGADGELFF. The CDR3 DNA reads TGTGCCAGTAGTATATTACGACAGGGGGCGGACGGGGAGCTGTTTTTT.

The chain recombines TRBV9 with TRBJ1-6, with TRBD1 matching 7 bases. Germline-derived CDR1 and CDR2 are SGDLS and YYNGEE. The CDR3 has 14 residues. The V and J ends lost 3 bases and 7 bases, in that order; junction bases with no gene match: 4. DNA of the CDR3: TGTGCCAGCAGCGCAGAACAGGGGAATTCACCCCTCCACTTT. It codes for CASSAEQGNSPLHF. The full variable domain, in which reference TRBV9 and TRBJ1-6 provide the parts outside the CDR3, is DSGVTQTPKHLITATGQRVTLRCSPRSGDLSVYWYQQSLDQGLQFLIQYYNGEERAKGNILERFSAQQFPDLHSELNLSSLELGDSALYFCASSAEQGNSPLHFGNGTRLTVT.

Points on this clonotype: The germline gene is not matched at one end of the junction; a read error may be the cause. This chain connects TRBV12-3 or TRBV12-4 to TRBJ1-1, with D perhaps TRBD1 (5 bases). The CDR3 has 13 residues. The CDR3 loop is CASSLKGNAEAFF. In DNA, the CDR3 is TGTGCCAGCAGTTTAAAGGGGAACGCTGAAGCTTTCTTT.

This chain uses TRBV18 with TRBJ1-1; 9 bases are shared with TRBD1. Germline V gene lookup returns CDR1 KGHSH and CDR2 LQKENI. V lost 3 bases, J lost 7 bases, and 3 bases stayed unmatched. CDR3 length: 13 amino acids. The CDR3 DNA follows: TGTGCCAGCTCACCCACGGACAGGGGTGAAGCTTTCTTT. Its translation is CASSPTDRGEAFF.

The J gene is TRBJ1-1, the V gene TRBV25-1, with TRBD1 identical over 7 bases. Unmatched junction bases numbered 17, after V lost 7 bases and J lost 6 bases. The CDR3 length is 16 residues. Germline V lookup: CDR1 MGHDK, CDR2 SYGVNS. Here the CDR3 DNA reads TGTGCCAGCACTGCCAGCAGTCGCGACAGGGTCGCTGAAGCTTTCTTT. Translated: CASTASSRDRVAEAFF.

This clonotype was seen a few times. The CDR3 DNA reads TGTGCCAGCAGCGCAGAGGAAGGGACCGAGAACCAAGAGACCCAGTACTTC. It encodes CASSAEEGTENQETQYF. The rearrangement uses TRBV9 and TRBJ2-5; D is perhaps TRBD1 or TRBD2 (5 bases each). Per germline, CDR1 SGDLS and CDR2 YYNGEE. This CDR3 spans 17 amino acids. V was trimmed by 3 bases and J by 0 bases, leaving 18 bases between them.

A note on this clonotype: At one end the junction does not follow the germline gene, possibly because of a read error. This chain joins TRBV7-9 and TRBJ2-5, with 8 positions matching TRBD1. Germline assignment: CDR1 SEHNR and CDR2 FQNEAQ (reference sequence). The CDR3 covers 15 residues. The CDR3 spells CASSLGGQGGETQHF. The CDR3 region has the DNA TGTGCCAGCAGCTTAGGTGGACAGGGAGGAGAGACCCAGCACTTC.

This clonotype was seen at least ten times. This chain joins TRBV2 and TRBJ1-3; no firm D call. CDR1 is SNHLY and CDR2 is FYNNEI in the germline V gene. This CDR3 comprises 14 residues. V dropped 5 bases and J dropped 2 bases, with 10 bases sitting between them. DNA for the CDR3: TGTGCCAGCAGTTCGTCGATCGCTGGAAACACCATATATTTT. Residues: CASSSSIAGNTIYF.

This clonotype has only one observation. This chain uses TRBV25-1 with TRBJ1-4, with 7 positions matching TRBD1. This CDR3 comprises 14 residues. The V and J ends lost 5 bases and 5 bases, in that order; junction bases with no gene match: 5. The germline V gene encodes CDR1 MGHDK and CDR2 SYGVNS. CDR3 coding DNA: TGTGCCAGCAGTTTTACAGGGGCGAATGAAAAACTGTTTTTT. Protein sequence: CASSFTGANEKLFF.